This T cell receptor beta chain was sequenced for a study of PD-1 blockade in classical Hodgkin lymphoma. Broader study findings: No one has yet defined what causes the repertoire differences, which may be disease activity or prior therapy. Diversity similar to that of newly diagnosed patients was seen at baseline in complete responders. Baseline TCR diversity was reportedly lower in newly diagnosed patients than in healthy donors. It was reported as lower still in relapsed/refractory patients.

V lost 4 bases to trimming and J lost 3 bases, with 10 bases between them. From germline, CDR1 is KGHSH and CDR2 LQKENI. There are 13 residues in the CDR3. Libraries were prepared by immunoSEQ multiplex PCR; TCRdb keeps only in-frame clonotypes and omits some of them. The data hold approximately 25,000 clones, with around three quarters observed a single time. Time point reported: cycle 4 day 1 (C4D1), after six to seven weeks of nivolumab. In every patient, relapse followed autologous stem cell transplantation, while exposure to brentuximab vedotin differed. About this clone itself: The antigen is undetermined.

This chain joins TRBV18 and TRBJ2-7; D unclear. The clonotype was recovered from a human donor with classical Hodgkin lymphoma. The specimen comprised peripheral blood mononuclear cells (PBMCs), sampled before the fourth cycle of nivolumab. The CDR3 loop is CASSQAGFYEQYF. CDR3 DNA: TGTGCCAGCTCACAGGCCGGATTCTACGAGCAGTACTTC.